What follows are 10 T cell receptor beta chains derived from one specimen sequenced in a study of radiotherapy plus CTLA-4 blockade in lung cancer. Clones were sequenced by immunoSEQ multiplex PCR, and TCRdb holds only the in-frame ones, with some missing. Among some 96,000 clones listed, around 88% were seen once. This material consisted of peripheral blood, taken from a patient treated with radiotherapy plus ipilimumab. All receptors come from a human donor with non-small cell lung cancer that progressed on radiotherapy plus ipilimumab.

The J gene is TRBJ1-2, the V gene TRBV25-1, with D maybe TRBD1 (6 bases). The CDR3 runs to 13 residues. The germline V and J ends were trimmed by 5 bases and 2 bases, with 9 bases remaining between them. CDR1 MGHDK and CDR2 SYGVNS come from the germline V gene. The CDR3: CASSPTGNYGYTF. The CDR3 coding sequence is TGTGCCAGCAGTCCAACAGGGAACTATGGCTACACCTTC.

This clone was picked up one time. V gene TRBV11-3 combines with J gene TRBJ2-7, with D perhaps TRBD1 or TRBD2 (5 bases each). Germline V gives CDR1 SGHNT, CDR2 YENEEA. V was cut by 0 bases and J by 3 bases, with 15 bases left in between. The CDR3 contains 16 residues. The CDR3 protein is CASSLDLAGAGYEQYF. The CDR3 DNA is TGTGCCAGCAGCTTAGACCTGGCCGGGGCGGGCTACGAGCAGTACTTC.

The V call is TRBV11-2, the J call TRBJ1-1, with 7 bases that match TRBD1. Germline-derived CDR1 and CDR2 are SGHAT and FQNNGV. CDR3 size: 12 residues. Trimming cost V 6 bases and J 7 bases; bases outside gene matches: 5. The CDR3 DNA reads TGTGCCAGCAGTTTAAACAGGGGTGAAGCTTTCTTT. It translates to CASSLNRGEAFF.

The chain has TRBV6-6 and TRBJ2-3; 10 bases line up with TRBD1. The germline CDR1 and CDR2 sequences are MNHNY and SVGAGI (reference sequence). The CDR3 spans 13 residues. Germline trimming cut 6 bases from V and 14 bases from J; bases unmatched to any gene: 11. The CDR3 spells CASSPRGGDRGYF. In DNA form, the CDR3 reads TGTGCCAGCAGCCCCCGGGGTGGGGACAGGGGGTATTTT.

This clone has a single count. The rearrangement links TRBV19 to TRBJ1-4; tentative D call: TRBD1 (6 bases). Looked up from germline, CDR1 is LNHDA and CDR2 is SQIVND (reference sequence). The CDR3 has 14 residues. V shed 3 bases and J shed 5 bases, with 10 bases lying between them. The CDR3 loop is CASSMTGRNEKLFF. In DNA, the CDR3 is TGTGCCAGTAGTATGACAGGTAGAAATGAAAAACTGTTTTTT.

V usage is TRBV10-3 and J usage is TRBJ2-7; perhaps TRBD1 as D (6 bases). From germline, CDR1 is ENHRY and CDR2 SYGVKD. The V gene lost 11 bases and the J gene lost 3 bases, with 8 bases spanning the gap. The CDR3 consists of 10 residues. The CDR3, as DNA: TGTGCCTCAGGGGACTACGAGCAGTACTTC. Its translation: CASGDYEQYF.

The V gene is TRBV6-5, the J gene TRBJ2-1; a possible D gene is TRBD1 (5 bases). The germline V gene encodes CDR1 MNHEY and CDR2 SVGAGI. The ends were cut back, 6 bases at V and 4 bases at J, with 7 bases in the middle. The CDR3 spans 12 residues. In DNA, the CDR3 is TGTGCCAGCAGAAACAGGTACAATGAGCAGTTCTTC. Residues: CASRNRYNEQFF.

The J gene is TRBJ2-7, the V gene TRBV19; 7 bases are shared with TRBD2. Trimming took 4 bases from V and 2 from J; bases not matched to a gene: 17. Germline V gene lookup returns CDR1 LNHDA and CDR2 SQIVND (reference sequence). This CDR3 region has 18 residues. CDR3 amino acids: CASSTSVGASGSTYEQYF. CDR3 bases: TGTGCCAGTAGTACCTCCGTGGGAGCTAGCGGAAGTACCTACGAGCAGTACTTC.

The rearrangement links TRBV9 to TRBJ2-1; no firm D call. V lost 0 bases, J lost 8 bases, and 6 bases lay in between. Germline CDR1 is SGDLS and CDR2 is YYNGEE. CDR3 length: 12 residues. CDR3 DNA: TGTGCCAGCAGCGTAGACGGAGATGAGCAGTTCTTC. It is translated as CASSVDGDEQFF.

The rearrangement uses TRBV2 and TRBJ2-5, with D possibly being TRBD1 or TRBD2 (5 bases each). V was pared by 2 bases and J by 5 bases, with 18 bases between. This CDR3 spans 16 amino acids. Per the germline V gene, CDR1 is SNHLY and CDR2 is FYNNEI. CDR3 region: CASSEFAPGWGETQYF. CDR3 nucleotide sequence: TGTGCCAGCAGTGAATTTGCCCCAGGGTGGGGGGAGACCCAGTACTTC. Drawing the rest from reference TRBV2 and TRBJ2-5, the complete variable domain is EPEVTQTPSHQVTQMGQEVILRCVPISNHLYFYWYRQILGQKVEFLVSFYNNEISEKSEIFDDQFSVERPDGSNFTLKIRSTKLEDSAMYFCASSEFAPGWGETQYFGPGTRLLVL.